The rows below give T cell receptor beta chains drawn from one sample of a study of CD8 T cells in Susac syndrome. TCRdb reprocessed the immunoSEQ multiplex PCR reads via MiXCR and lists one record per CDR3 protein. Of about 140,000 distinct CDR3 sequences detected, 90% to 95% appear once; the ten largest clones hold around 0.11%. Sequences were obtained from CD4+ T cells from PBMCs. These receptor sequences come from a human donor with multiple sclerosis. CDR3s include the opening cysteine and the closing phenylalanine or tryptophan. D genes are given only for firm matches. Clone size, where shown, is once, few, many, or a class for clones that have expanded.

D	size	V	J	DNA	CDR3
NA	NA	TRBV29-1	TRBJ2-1	TGCAGCGTTGAACGGGGTGTGGATGGTGAGCAGTTCTTC	CSVERGVDGEQFF
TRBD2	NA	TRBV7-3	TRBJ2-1	TGTGCCAGCAGCTTAGCAGCGCCGGGACTAGCGGGAGGGAGGTCCTACAATGAGCAGTTCTTC	CASSLAAPGLAGGRSYNEQFF
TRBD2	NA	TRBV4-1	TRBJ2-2	TGCGCCAGCAGCCAACCACTAGCGGGCACCGGGGAGCTGTTTTTT	CASSQPLAGTGELFF
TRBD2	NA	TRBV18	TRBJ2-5	TGTGCCAGCTCACGGGGGACTAGCGGGGGAGATCAAGAGACCCAGTACTTC	CASSRGTSGGDQETQYF
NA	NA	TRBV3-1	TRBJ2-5	TGTGCCAGCAGCCGGCCGACAGGGAGGGAGACCCAGTACTTC	CASSRPTGRETQYF
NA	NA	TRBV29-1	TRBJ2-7	TGCAGCGTTGAAGCAGGGTTCGAGCAGTACTTC	CSVEAGFEQYF
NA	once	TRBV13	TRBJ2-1	TGTGCCAGCAGCCCAATGGGAGTTAGTAGCGAGCAGTTCTTC	CASSPMGVSSEQFF
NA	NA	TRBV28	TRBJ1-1	TGTGCCAGCAGTTTGATAGGGCGTCTCTCAATCGGGACTGAAGCTTTCTTT	CASSLIGRLSIGTEAFF
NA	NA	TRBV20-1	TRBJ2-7	TGCAGTGCTCGGGACTGGGACTACGAGCAGTACTTC	CSARDWDYEQYF
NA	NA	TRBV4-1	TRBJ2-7	TGCGCCAGCAGCCCACTCAACCGAAGCTCCTACGAGCAGTACTTC	CASSPLNRSSYEQYF
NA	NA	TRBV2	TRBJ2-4	TGTGCCAGCAGTGAATCTGGGGTAGCCAAAAACATTCAGTACTTC	CASSESGVAKNIQYF
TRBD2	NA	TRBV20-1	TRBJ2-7	TGCAGTGCTAGAGCGCGGCTAGCGGGGGCCCGCTCCTACGAGCAGTACTTC	CSARARLAGARSYEQYF
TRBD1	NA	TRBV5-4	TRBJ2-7	TGTGCCAGCAGCACCGGACAGGGGCGCTACGAGCAGTACTTC	CASSTGQGRYEQYF
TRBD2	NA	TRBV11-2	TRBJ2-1	TGTGCCAGCAGATCACCGCGGGGGGTTTCCTACAATGAGCAGTTCTTC	CASRSPRGVSYNEQFF
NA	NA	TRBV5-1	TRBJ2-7	TGCGCCAGCAGCGCGACCGGCCCATACGAGCAGTACTTC	CASSATGPYEQYF
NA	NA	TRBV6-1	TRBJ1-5	TGTGCCAGCGGAAAGAGGCAGGGGTCGCGAACCGACAATCAGCCCCAGCATTTT	CASGKRQGSRTDNQPQHF
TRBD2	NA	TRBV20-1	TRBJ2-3	TGCAGTGCTAGAAGCGGGGGAGATACGCAGTATTTT	CSARSGGDTQYF
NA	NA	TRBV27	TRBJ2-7	TGTGCCAGCAGCAAACAGGGCTCCTACGAGCAGTACTTC	CASSKQGSYEQYF
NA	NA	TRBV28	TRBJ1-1	TGTGCCAGCAGCAAGATATTAATGAACACTGAAGCTTTCTTT	CASSKILMNTEAFF
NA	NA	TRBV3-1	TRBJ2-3	TGTGCCAGCAGCCTTAGGACGTTCACAGATACGCAGTATTTT	CASSLRTFTDTQYF
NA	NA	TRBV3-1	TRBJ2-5	TGTGCCAGCAGCCTCCAAGACGGCGTTCTGGAGACCCAGTACTTC	CASSLQDGVLETQYF
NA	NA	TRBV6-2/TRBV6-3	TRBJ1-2	TGTGCCAGCAGGCAGGACTATGGCTACACCTTC	CASRQDYGYTF
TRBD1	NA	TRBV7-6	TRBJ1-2	TGTGCCAGCAGTTACTGGGACAGAGCTAACTATGGCTACACCTTC	CASSYWDRANYGYTF
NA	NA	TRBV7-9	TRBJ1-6	TGTGCCAGCAGCTCCGGGGGTTATAATTCACCCCTCCACTTT	CASSSGGYNSPLHF
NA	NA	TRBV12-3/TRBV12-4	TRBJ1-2	TGTGCCAGCAGTTTAAGGACGGACAACTATGGCTACACCTTC	CASSLRTDNYGYTF
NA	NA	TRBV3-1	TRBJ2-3	TGTGCCAGCAGCCACTATAGCACAGATACGCAGTATTTT	CASSHYSTDTQYF